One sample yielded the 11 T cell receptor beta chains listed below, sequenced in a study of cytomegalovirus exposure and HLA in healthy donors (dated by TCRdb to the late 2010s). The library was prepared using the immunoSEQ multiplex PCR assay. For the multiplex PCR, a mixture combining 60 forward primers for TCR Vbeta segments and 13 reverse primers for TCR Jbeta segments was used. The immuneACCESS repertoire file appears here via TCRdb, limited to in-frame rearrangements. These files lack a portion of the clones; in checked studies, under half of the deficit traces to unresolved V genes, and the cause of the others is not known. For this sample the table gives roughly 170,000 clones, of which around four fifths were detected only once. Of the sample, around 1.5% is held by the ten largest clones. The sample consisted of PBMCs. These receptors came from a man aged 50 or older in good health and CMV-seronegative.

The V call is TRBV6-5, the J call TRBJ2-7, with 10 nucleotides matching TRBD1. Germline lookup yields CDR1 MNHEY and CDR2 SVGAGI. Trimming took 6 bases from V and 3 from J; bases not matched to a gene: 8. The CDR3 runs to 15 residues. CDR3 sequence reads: CASSPWGQGNYEQYF. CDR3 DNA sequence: TGTGCCAGCAGCCCATGGGGACAGGGGAACTACGAGCAGTACTTC.

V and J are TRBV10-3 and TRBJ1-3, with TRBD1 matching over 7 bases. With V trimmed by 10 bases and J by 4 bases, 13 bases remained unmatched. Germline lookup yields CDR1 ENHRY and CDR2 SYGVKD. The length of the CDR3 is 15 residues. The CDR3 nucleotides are TGTGCCACCACACCGTCTGACAGGGCGGGAAACACCATATATTTT. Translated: CATTPSDRAGNTIYF.

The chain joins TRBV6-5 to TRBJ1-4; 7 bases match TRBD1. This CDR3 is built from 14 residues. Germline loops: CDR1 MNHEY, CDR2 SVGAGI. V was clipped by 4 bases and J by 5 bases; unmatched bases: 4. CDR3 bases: TGTGCCAGCAGTTCGGGACAGAGAAATGAAAAACTGTTTTTT. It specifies CASSSGQRNEKLFF.

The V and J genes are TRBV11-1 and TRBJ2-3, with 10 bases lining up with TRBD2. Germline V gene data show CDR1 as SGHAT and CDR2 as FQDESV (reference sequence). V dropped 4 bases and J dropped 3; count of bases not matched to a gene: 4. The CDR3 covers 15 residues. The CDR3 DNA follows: TGTGCCAGCAGCTCCCTGACTAGCGGGACAGATACGCAGTATTTT. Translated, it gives CASSSLTSGTDTQYF.

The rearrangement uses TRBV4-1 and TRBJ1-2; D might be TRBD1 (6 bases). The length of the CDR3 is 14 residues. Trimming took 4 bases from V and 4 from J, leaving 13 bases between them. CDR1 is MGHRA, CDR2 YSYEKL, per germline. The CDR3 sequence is CASSLRTAGYGYTF. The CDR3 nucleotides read TGCGCCAGCAGCCTCAGGACAGCCGGCTATGGCTACACCTTC.

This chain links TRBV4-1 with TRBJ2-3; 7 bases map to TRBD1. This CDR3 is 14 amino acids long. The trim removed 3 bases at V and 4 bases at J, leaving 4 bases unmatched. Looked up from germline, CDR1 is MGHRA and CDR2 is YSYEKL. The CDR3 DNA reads TGCGCCAGCAGCCACCCGGGACAGTCAGATACGCAGTATTTT. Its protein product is CASSHPGQSDTQYF.

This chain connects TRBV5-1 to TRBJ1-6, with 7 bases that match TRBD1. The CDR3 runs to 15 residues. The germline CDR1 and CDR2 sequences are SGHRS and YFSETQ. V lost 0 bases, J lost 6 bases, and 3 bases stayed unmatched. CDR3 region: CASSLGRDSNSPLHF. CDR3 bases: TGCGCCAGCAGCTTGGGCCGGGACAGTAATTCACCCCTCCACTTT.

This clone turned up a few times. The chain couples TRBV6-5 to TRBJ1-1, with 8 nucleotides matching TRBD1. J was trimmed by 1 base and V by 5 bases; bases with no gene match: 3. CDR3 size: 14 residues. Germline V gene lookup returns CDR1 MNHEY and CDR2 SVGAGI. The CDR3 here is CASSRDRSNTEAFF. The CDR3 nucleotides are TGTGCCAGCAGTCGGGACAGGTCGAACACTGAAGCTTTCTTT.

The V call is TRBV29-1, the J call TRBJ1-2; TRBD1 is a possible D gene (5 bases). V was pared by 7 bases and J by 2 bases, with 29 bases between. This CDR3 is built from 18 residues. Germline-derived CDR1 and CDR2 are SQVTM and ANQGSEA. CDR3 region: CSALKGVRSPLANYGYTF. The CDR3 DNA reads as TGCAGCGCCCTAAAAGGGGTCAGGTCCCCGTTGGCGAACTATGGCTACACCTTC.

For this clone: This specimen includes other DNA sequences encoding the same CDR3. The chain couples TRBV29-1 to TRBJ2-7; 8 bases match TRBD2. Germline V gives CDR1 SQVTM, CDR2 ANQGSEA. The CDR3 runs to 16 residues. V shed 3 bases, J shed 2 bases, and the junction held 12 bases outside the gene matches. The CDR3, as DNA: TGCAGCGTTGAGGGGGGTGACCGGGGGGGTCCCTACGAGCAGTACTTC. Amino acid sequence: CSVEGGDRGGPYEQYF.

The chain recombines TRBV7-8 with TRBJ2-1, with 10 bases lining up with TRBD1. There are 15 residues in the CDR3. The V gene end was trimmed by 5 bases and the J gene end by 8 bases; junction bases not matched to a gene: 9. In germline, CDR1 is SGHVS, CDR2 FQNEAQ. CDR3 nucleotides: TGTGCCAGCAGCGCGGACAGGGGGGGGATCGATGAGCAGTTCTTC. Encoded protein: CASSADRGGIDEQFF.